This T cell receptor beta chain was sequenced for a study of T-cell reconstitution after alpha-beta-depleted transplantation in children. Researchers prepared the TCRbeta library using unique molecular identifiers, the study reports. MiXCR was run by TCRdb on the PCR reads, yielding one entry per CDR3 protein. This sample yields 90,000 to 100,000 distinct CDR3 sequences, of which more than 20% are seen a single time; about a fifth belongs to the top ten. The germline V gene has CDR1 SGHRS and CDR2 YFSETQ. This CDR3 has 15 amino acids. Trimming shortened V by 4 bases and J by 4 bases, and 17 bases separated the two germline ends.

This sample comprised PBMCs, obtained before TCRalphabeta/CD19-depleted stem cell transplant. The chain combines TRBV5-1 with TRBJ2-5; D is perhaps TRBD2 (7 bases). This receptor was taken from a boy aged 2 to 9 with acute lymphoblastic leukemia, due to receive a stem cell transplant. The chain's CDR3 is CASSGGAWGRETQYF. CDR3 bases: TGCGCCAGCAGCGGGGGGGCCTGGGGCCGAGAGACCCAGTACTTC.